This T cell receptor (beta chain) was identified in a study of shared clonotypes between healthy human individuals. Turning to the study itself: The cohort comprised two women and a few men. Their ages spanned 18 to 49 years. A donor's plate count was three for CD4 naive and three for CD4 memory; CD8 naive had two and CD8 memory one.

The germline CDR1 and CDR2 sequences are SGHTA and FQGNSA. This CDR3 is built from 13 residues. V lost 2 bases, J lost 3 bases, and 6 bases lay in between. Repertoires were generated with immunoSEQ multiplex PCR, while TCRdb's copy carries only in-frame clones and drops some. The data show over 2 million clones, around 92% seen once. Source material: naive CD4+ T cells from PBMCs. Described subset: CD45RA+ positively selected. This rearrangement joins TRBV7-2 to TRBJ2-3; no reliable D call. The clonotype comes from a man in his late teens or twenties in good health. Some clones in this sample may be carry-over from other donors' samples. The chain's CDR3 is CASSLLRTDTQYF. The DNA for the CDR3 is TGTGCCAGCAGCTTATTACGAACAGATACGCAGTATTTT.